This entry lists 20 T cell receptor beta chains sequenced from one sample in a study of T-cell memory formation after mild COVID-19. TCRdb re-analysed the 5' RACE reads in MiXCR, keeping a single row per CDR3 protein. The data contain more than 400,000 distinct CDR3 sequences, around a sixth of them singletons. The sequencing input was PBMCs or a T cell subset sorted from them (not recorded which). The receptors here all came from an adult woman who had mild COVID-19 (a few samples of this study predate the infection). Cell type and time point are not known.

This clonotype was observed a handful of times. This sequence joins TRBV6-6 and TRBJ2-7, with D possibly matching TRBD2 (6 bases). V lost 0 bases and J 6 bases, leaving 18 bases between the germline ends. The CDR3 is made up of 16 amino acids. Germline CDR1 is MNHNY and CDR2 is SVGAGI (reference sequence). CDR3 coding DNA: TGTGCCAGCAGTTACTCCGGGACTCCCATCCTCACCGAGCAGTACTTC. Protein: CASSYSGTPILTEQYF.

The chain employs TRBV6-2 or TRBV6-3 and TRBJ2-1; 9 nucleotides match TRBD2. The V gene end was trimmed by 7 bases and the J gene end by 5 bases; junction bases not matched to a gene: 15. The CDR3 spans 17 residues. Germline V gives CDR1 MNHEY, CDR2 SVGEGT. The CDR3 region has the DNA TGTGCCAGCATCGGCTCGTTGGGCGGGAGGGACCACAATGAGCAGTTCTTC. It encodes CASIGSLGGRDHNEQFF.

The V gene is TRBV5-1, the J gene TRBJ2-7, with D uncertain. The CDR3 covers 15 residues. CDR1 SGHRS and CDR2 YFSETQ come from the germline V gene. The V end lost 0 bases, the J end lost 6 bases, and 16 bases lay between the germline ends. CDR3 residues: CASSLEWYSSSEQYF. Written as DNA, the CDR3 is TGCGCCAGCAGCTTGGAATGGTACAGTTCTTCCGAGCAGTACTTC.

CDR3: CASSLREGGEYGYTF. The CDR3 DNA follows: TGCGCCAGCAGTCTCCGAGAAGGGGGAGAGTATGGCTACACCTTC. The chain carries TRBV5-1 and TRBJ1-2; D may be TRBD1 (6 bases). This CDR3 contains 15 residues. The germline gives CDR1 SGHRS, CDR2 YFSETQ. Trimming removed 5 bases from V and 5 bases from J, with 19 bases in between.

The V call is TRBV7-6, the J call TRBJ2-1; D is ambiguous. Per germline, CDR1 SGHVS and CDR2 FNYEAQ. Trimming removed 1 base from V and 7 bases from J, with 8 bases in between. The CDR3 loop spans 13 amino acids. CDR3 DNA: TGTGCCAGCAGCTTAGGCGCGGCTAATGAGCAGTTCTTC. Residues: CASSLGAANEQFF.

The rearrangement joins TRBV7-2 to TRBJ1-4; D possibly corresponds to TRBD1 (5 bases). Germline V gene lookup returns CDR1 SGHTA and CDR2 FQGNSA. Trimming left V 1 base short and J 8 bases short, with 14 bases between. The CDR3 is made up of 15 amino acids. This chain's CDR3 is CASSLVRATGEKLFF. The CDR3 bases are TGTGCCAGCAGCTTAGTCCGGGCAACAGGAGAAAAACTGTTTTTT.

This clonotype has at least ten counts. The J gene is TRBJ2-1, the V gene TRBV6-5, with 8 nucleotides matching TRBD2. Germline V gene lookup returns CDR1 MNHEY and CDR2 SVGAGI. Trimming at V came to 6 bases and at J to 5 bases, leaving 3 bases not matched to a gene. The CDR3 length is 13 residues. CDR3 bases: TGTGCCAGCAGACGGACTAGCAACAATGAGCAGTTCTTC. It codes for CASRRTSNNEQFF.

This clonotype was found a few times. The chain employs TRBV7-3 and TRBJ2-3; 12 nucleotides align to TRBD2. Germline values: CDR1 SGHTA, CDR2 FQGTGA. V gave up 7 bases and J gave up 5 bases; unmatched junction bases: 7. The CDR3 is 15 residues long. The CDR3 bases are TGTGCCAGCACCCTAGCGGGGGGGCCGGTAGATACGCAGTATTTT. Translated, it gives CASTLAGGPVDTQYF.

This clonotype was seen a few times. The rearrangement uses TRBV5-1 and TRBJ2-1; D is perhaps TRBD2 (5 bases). Germline V lookup: CDR1 SGHRS, CDR2 YFSETQ. V lost 2 bases and J lost 2, with 11 bases in between. CDR3 length: 15 residues. This chain's CDR3 is CASSFLGETYNEQFF. CDR3 bases: TGCGCCAGCAGCTTCCTCGGGGAAACCTACAATGAGCAGTTCTTC.

The chain carries TRBV27 and TRBJ2-3; 7 bases align to TRBD2. Per the germline V gene, CDR1 is MNHEY and CDR2 is SMNVEV (reference sequence). The CDR3 length is 14 residues. The junction had 6 bases not matched to a gene; V was cut back by 3 bases and J by 6 bases. DNA of the CDR3: TGTGCCAGCAGTTTCGGGAGGCCCCGCGATACGCAGTATTTT. Encoded protein: CASSFGRPRDTQYF.

This clonotype was seen only a few times. The rearrangement uses TRBV4-2 and TRBJ2-3; 9 nucleotides align to TRBD2. Germline trimming cut 0 bases from V and 4 bases from J; bases unmatched to any gene: 8. The germline gives CDR1 LGHNA, CDR2 YNFKEQ. The CDR3 totals 17 residues. The CDR3 bases are TGTGCCAGCAGCCAAGACCTAGCGGGAAGGGTGCCAGATACGCAGTATTTT. Translated, it gives CASSQDLAGRVPDTQYF.

In DNA, the CDR3 is TGTGCCAGCAGCCGTTCCTCGGGACAGGGAGAGACCCAGTACTTC. Translation: CASSRSSGQGETQYF. The gene calls are TRBV11-2 and TRBJ2-5, with 9 bases lining up with TRBD1. The CDR3 covers 15 residues. J gave up 4 bases and V 5 bases, and 8 bases lay outside the gene matches. The germline V gene has CDR1 SGHAT and CDR2 FQNNGV.

This clonotype was recorded a few times. The V and J genes are TRBV11-3 and TRBJ2-7; 9 bases map to TRBD1. Unmatched junction bases numbered 8, after V lost 5 bases and J lost 6 bases. Germline assignment: CDR1 SGHNT and CDR2 YENEEA. The CDR3 runs 14 residues. CDR3 in amino acids: CASSLGTGHREQYF. Here the CDR3 DNA reads TGTGCCAGCAGCCTCGGGACAGGGCATCGCGAGCAGTACTTC. The full variable domain, rest sourced from reference TRBV11-3 and TRBJ2-7, is EAGVVQSPRYKIIEKKQPVAFWCNPISGHNTLYWYLQNLGQGPELLIRYENEEAVDDSQLPKDRFSAERLKGVDSTLKIQPAELGDSAVYLCASSLGTGHREQYFGPGTRLTVT.

This chain connects TRBV3-1 to TRBJ1-1, with 7 bases that match TRBD1. The CDR3 consists of 14 residues. V shed 2 bases, J shed 8 bases, and the junction held 8 bases outside the gene matches. Germline assignment: CDR1 LGHDT and CDR2 YNNKEL (reference sequence). The CDR3 sequence: CASSQQTGVSEAFF. CDR3 nucleotide sequence: TGTGCCAGCAGCCAACAAACAGGGGTCTCCGAAGCTTTCTTT.

In this sample, this clonotype turned up many times. The J gene is TRBJ1-1, the V gene TRBV6-5, with D unclear. CDR1 and CDR2 (germline): MNHEY, SVGAGI. CDR3 size: 14 residues. V was clipped by 0 bases and J by 7 bases, with 12 bases between them. The CDR3 here is CASSYSNGGYEAFF. DNA of the CDR3: TGTGCCAGCAGTTACTCGAACGGAGGCTATGAAGCTTTCTTT.

In this sample, this clonotype turned up a few times. The J gene is TRBJ2-1, the V gene TRBV5-1, with no clear D. Trimming removed 3 bases from V and 8 bases from J, with 9 bases in between. The CDR3 loop spans 12 amino acids. CDR1 SGHRS and CDR2 YFSETQ come from the germline V gene. The DNA for the CDR3 is TGCGCCAGCAGCTCCAGAGTGGATGAGCAGTTCTTC. This encodes CASSSRVDEQFF.

The chain couples TRBV6-2 or TRBV6-3 to TRBJ2-2; the D is unclear. The CDR3 is 14 residues long. Germline V gives CDR1 MNHEY, CDR2 SVGEGT. V lost 4 bases, J lost 5 bases, and 11 bases lay in between. CDR3 nucleotide sequence: TGTGCCAGCAGTTCGATGAGATCGACCGGGGAGCTGTTTTTT. Its protein product is CASSSMRSTGELFF.

The V gene is TRBV7-2, the J gene TRBJ1-2; 7 positions agree with TRBD1. The V gene end was trimmed by 4 bases and the J gene end by 2 bases; junction bases not matched to a gene: 7. This CDR3 is built from 15 residues. Germline V gene lookup returns CDR1 SGHTA and CDR2 FQGNSA. The chain's CDR3 is CASSWYRGPNYGYTF. The CDR3 nucleotides are TGTGCCAGCAGCTGGTACAGGGGACCGAACTATGGCTACACCTTC.

The chain is built from TRBV18 and TRBJ1-1; TRBD1 aligns across 7 bases. After removal of 3 bases from V and 0 bases from J, the junction contained 7 bases not matched to a gene. The CDR3 sequence is 16 residues long. CDR1 is KGHSH and CDR2 is LQKENI in the germline V gene. The CDR3, as DNA: TGTGCCAGCTCACCGAAGACAGGGTCTCTGAACACTGAAGCTTTCTTT. It specifies CASSPKTGSLNTEAFF.

V usage is TRBV5-1 and J usage is TRBJ2-3; 13 bases agree with TRBD2. Trimming removed 2 bases from V and 3 bases from J; junction bases left unmatched: 3. This CDR3 region has 16 residues. Germline V gene sequence: CDR1 SGHRS, CDR2 YFSETQ. The CDR3 protein is CASSFWTSGGTDTQYF. CDR3 bases: TGCGCCAGCAGCTTCTGGACTAGCGGGGGAACAGATACGCAGTATTTT.